This T cell receptor (beta chain) is from a study of response to subunit inactivated influenza vaccine. Only a few counts were recorded for this clonotype. From the RT-PCR reads, TCRdb called clonotypes with MiXCR, one entry per CDR3 protein. The table shows 500,000 to 550,000 distinct CDR3 sequences, with around 8% occurring only once. The CDR3 consists of 14 residues. V lost 5 bases, J lost 1 base, and 11 bases lay in between. Germline-derived CDR1 and CDR2 are SGHRS and YFSETQ. The sequences come from PBMCs from blood, collected less than 30 months after vaccination. The genes are TRBV5-1 and TRBJ2-3; weak D call: TRBD2 (5 bases). The receptor's source is a man between 50 and 69 years old who received an inactivated influenza vaccine. CDR3 in amino acids: CASRPGFGTDTQYF. CDR3 bases: TGCGCCAGCAGGCCGGGGTTCGGCACAGATACGCAGTATTTT.